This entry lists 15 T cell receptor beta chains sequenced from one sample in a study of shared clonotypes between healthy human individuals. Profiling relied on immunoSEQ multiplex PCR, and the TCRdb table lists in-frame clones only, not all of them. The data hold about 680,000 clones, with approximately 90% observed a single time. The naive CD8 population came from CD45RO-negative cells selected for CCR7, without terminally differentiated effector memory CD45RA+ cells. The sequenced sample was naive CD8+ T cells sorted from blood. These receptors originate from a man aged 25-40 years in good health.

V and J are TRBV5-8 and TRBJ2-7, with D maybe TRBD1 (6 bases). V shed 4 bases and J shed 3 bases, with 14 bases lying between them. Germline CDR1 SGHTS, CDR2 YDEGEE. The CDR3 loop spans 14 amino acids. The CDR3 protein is CASSGGLSFYEQYF. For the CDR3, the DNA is TGTGCCAGCAGCGGGGGCCTCTCTTTCTACGAGCAGTACTTC.

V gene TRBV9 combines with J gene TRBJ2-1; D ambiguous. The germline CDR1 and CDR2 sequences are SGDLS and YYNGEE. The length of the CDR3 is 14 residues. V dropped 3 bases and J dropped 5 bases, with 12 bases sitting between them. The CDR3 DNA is TGTGCCAGCAGCGGGGGAAGGGCGGACAATGAGCAGTTCTTC. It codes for CASSGGRADNEQFF.

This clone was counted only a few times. The CDR3 DNA reads TGTGCCAGCAGTATTAGCGCCGCCTACGAGCAGTACTTC. It encodes CASSISAAYEQYF. V is TRBV27 and J is TRBJ2-7, with D possibly matching TRBD2 (5 bases). This CDR3 region has 13 residues. Trimming cost V 5 bases and J 2 bases, with 10 bases left between them. Germline CDR1 MNHEY, CDR2 SMNVEV (reference sequence).

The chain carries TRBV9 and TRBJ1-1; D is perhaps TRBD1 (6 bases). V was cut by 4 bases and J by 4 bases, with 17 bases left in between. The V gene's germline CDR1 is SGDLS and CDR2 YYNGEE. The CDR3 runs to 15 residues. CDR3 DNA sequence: TGTGCCAGCAGCATACACAGGGAAAGGGGCACTGAAGCTTTCTTT. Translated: CASSIHRERGTEAFF.

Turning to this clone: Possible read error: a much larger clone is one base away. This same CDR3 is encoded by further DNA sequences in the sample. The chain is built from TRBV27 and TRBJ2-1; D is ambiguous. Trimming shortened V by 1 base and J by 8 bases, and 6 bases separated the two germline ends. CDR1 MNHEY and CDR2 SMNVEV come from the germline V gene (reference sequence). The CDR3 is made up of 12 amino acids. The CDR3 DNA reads TGTGCCAGCAGTTTATTTGGGGATGAGCAGTTCTTC. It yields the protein CASSLFGDEQFF.

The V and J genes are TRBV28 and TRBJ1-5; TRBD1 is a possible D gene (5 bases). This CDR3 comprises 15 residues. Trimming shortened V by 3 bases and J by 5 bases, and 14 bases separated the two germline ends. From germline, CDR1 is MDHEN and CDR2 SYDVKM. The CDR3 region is CASSFRDLGHQPQHF. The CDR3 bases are TGTGCCAGCAGTTTCAGGGACCTAGGGCATCAGCCCCAGCATTTT. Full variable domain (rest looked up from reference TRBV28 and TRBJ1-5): DVKVTQSSRYLVKRTGEKVFLECVQDMDHENMFWYRQDPGLGLRLIYFSYDVKMKEKGDIPEGYSVSREKKERFSLILESASTNQTSMYLCASSFRDLGHQPQHFGDGTRLSIL.

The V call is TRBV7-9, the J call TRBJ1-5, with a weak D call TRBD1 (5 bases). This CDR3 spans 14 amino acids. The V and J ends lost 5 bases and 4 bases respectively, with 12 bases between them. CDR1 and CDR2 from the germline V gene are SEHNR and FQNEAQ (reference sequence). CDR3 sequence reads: CASSHGGGNQPQHF. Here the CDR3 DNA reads TGTGCCAGCAGCCATGGGGGAGGGAATCAGCCCCAGCATTTT.

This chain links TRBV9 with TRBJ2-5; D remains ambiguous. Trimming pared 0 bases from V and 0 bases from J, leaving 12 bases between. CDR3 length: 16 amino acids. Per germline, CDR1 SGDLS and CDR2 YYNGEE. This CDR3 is CASSVGRRGYQETQYF. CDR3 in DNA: TGTGCCAGCAGCGTAGGCAGACGAGGCTACCAAGAGACCCAGTACTTC.

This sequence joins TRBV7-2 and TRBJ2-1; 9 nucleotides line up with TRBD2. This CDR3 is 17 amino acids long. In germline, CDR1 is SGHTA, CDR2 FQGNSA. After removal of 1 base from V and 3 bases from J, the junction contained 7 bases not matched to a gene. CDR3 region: CASSLGVTSGGYNEQFF. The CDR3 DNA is TGTGCCAGCAGCTTAGGTGTGACTAGCGGTGGCTACAATGAGCAGTTCTTC.

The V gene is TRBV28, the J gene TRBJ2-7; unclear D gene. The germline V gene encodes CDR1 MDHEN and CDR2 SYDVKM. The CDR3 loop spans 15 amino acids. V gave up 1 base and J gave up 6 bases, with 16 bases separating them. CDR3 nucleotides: TGTGCCAGCAGTTTATTAATGGCTGGGGATCGCGAGCAGTACTTC. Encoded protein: CASSLLMAGDREQYF.

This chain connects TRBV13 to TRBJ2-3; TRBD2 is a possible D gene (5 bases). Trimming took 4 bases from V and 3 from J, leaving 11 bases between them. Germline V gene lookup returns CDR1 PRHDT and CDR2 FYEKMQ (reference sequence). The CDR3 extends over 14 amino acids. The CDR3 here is CASSSLDVTDTQYF. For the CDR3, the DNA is TGTGCCAGCAGCTCACTAGATGTAACAGATACGCAGTATTTT.

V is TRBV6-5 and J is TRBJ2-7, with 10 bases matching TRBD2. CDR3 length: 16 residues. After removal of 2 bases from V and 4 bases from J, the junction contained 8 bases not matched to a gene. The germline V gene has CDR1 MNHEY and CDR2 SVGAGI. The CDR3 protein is CASSYATSGIDYEQYF. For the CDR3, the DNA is TGTGCCAGCAGTTACGCCACTAGCGGGATAGATTACGAGCAGTACTTC.

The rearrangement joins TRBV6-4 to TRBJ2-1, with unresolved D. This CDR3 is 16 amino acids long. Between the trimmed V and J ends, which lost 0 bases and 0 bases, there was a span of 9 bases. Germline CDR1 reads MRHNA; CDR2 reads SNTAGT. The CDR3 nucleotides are TGTGCCAGCAGTGACTCGGGGTATAGCTCCTACAATGAGCAGTTCTTC. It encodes CASSDSGYSSYNEQFF.

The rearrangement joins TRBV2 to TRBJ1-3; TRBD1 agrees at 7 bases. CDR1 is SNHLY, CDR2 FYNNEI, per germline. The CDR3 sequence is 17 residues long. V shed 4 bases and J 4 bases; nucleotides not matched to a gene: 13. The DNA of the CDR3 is TGTGCCAGCAGTGTTTTTATCGACAGGGACCCCGGAAACACCATATATTTT. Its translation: CASSVFIDRDPGNTIYF.

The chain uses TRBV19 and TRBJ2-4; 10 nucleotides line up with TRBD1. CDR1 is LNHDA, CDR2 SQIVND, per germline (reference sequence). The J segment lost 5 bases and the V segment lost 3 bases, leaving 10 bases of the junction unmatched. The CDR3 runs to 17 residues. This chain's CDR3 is CASSMARDRGFQNIQYF. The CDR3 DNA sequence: TGTGCCAGTAGTATGGCCCGGGACAGGGGATTCCAAAACATTCAGTACTTC.